These 13 T cell receptor beta chains were sequenced from one sample in a study of shared T cell receptors in the human thymus. Only in-frame clones appear in the TCRdb table, and some are missing; sequencing was by immunoSEQ multiplex PCR. The sample holds approximately 400,000 clones, over 90% seen once. Sequencing was carried out using thymocytes. All receptors come from a human donor.

The chain employs TRBV28 and TRBJ1-5, with D hard to call. Trimming removed 2 bases from V and 5 bases from J, with 10 bases in between. The CDR3 extends over 14 amino acids. Germline V CDR1 and CDR2: MDHEN, SYDVKM. The DNA for the CDR3 is TGTGCCAGCAGTTTAGGGAAGAGTGATCAGCCCCAGCATTTT. Residues: CASSLGKSDQPQHF. Complete variable domain (other parts from reference TRBV28 and TRBJ1-5): DVKVTQSSRYLVKRTGEKVFLECVQDMDHENMFWYRQDPGLGLRLIYFSYDVKMKEKGDIPEGYSVSREKKERFSLILESASTNQTSMYLCASSLGKSDQPQHFGDGTRLSIL.

The gene calls are TRBV11-2 and TRBJ2-7, with D perhaps matching TRBD2 (6 bases). The CDR3 is 12 residues long. Germline CDR1 SGHAT, CDR2 FQNNGV. Trimming removed 0 bases from V and 9 bases from J, with 9 bases in between. CDR3 residues: CASSLDLGGQYF. In nucleotides, the CDR3 is TGTGCCAGCAGCTTAGATTTGGGAGGGCAGTACTTC.

The chain recombines TRBV6-5 with TRBJ2-7, with D maybe TRBD2 (5 bases). Deletions cut 4 bases from V and 5 bases from J, with 21 bases between. CDR1 is MNHEY and CDR2 is SVGAGI in the germline V gene. The CDR3 has 16 amino acids. The CDR3 DNA reads as TGTGCCAGCAGTTCCTACTCAGGAGGCCCCGGGCACGAGCAGTACTTC. Translating it yields CASSSYSGGPGHEQYF.

This chain connects TRBV7-9 to TRBJ1-2; 7 bases line up with TRBD1. The CDR3 totals 17 residues. Per the germline V gene, CDR1 is SEHNR and CDR2 is FQNEAQ (reference sequence). V shed 5 bases, J shed 6 bases, and the junction held 18 bases outside the gene matches. The CDR3, as DNA: TGTGCCAGCAGCCCAGACGAGGAGGGGGCGCCTCTAGATGGCTACACCTTC. This codes for CASSPDEEGAPLDGYTF.

J is TRBJ1-3 and V is TRBV11-2; tentative D call: TRBD1 (5 bases). Germline V CDR1 and CDR2: SGHAT, FQNNGV. Trimming removed 3 bases at V and 0 bases at J, with 12 bases between. The CDR3 is 16 amino acids. The CDR3 reads CASSLRRQSSGNTIYF. CDR3 nucleotide sequence: TGTGCCAGCAGCTTGCGTCGACAGTCCTCTGGAAACACCATATATTTT.

The chain employs TRBV15 and TRBJ2-2; no clear D gene. Trimming took off 0 bases at V and 0 bases at J, with 11 bases between the two ends. CDR1 is LNHNV, CDR2 YYDKDF, per germline (reference sequence). CDR3 length: 17 residues. This chain's CDR3 is CATSRDKDQANTGELFF. The CDR3, as DNA: TGTGCCACCAGCAGAGATAAGGACCAAGCGAACACCGGGGAGCTGTTTTTT. Full variable domain (remainder filled in from reference TRBV15 and TRBJ2-2): DAMVIQNPRYQVTQFGKPVTLSCSQTLNHNVMYWYQQKSSQAPKLLFHYYDKDFNNEADTPDNFQSRRPNTSFCFLDIRSPGLGDTAMYLCATSRDKDQANTGELFFGEGSRLTVL.

The V call is TRBV29-1, the J call TRBJ2-2; tentatively, D is TRBD2 (6 bases). CDR3 length equals 14 residues. V dropped 1 base and J dropped 0 bases, with 6 bases sitting between them. Germline CDR1 and CDR2: SQVTM and ANQGSEA. The CDR3 spells CSVEGGANTGELFF. CDR3 in DNA: TGCAGCGTTGAAGGGGGGGCGAACACCGGGGAGCTGTTTTTT.

The gene calls are TRBV13 and TRBJ2-1, with TRBD2 matching over 7 bases. Germline V lookup: CDR1 PRHDT, CDR2 FYEKMQ (reference sequence). The CDR3 is 17 residues long. Unmatched junction bases numbered 18, after V lost 5 bases and J lost 8 bases. CDR3 DNA: TGTGCCAGCAGCAACCTAGTTGTTGAGGGAGGGCCCCATGAGCAGTTCTTC. Its protein product is CASSNLVVEGGPHEQFF. The variable domain in full, completed from reference TRBV13 and TRBJ2-1, reads AAGVIQSPRHLIKEKRETATLKCYPIPRHDTVYWYQQGPGQDPQFLISFYEKMQSDKGSIPDRFSAQQFSDYHSELNMSSLELGDSALYFCASSNLVVEGGPHEQFFGPGTRLTVL.

This chain joins TRBV7-9 and TRBJ1-5; a weak D match, TRBD1 (5 bases). The CDR3 has 15 residues. V gave up 0 bases and J gave up 4 bases, with 10 bases separating them. The germline CDR1 and CDR2 sequences are SEHNR and FQNEAQ (reference sequence). CDR3 protein: CASSLARDRNQPQHF. The CDR3 DNA sequence: TGTGCCAGCAGCTTAGCGCGCGACAGAAATCAGCCCCAGCATTTT.

This clone appeared a single time. The chain uses TRBV28 and TRBJ2-1, with D possibly being TRBD1 (7 bases). Germline CDR1 reads MDHEN; CDR2 reads SYDVKM. Trimming removed 4 bases from V and 2 bases from J, with 18 bases in between. This CDR3 is built from 17 residues. CDR3 nucleotide sequence: TGTGCCAGCAGTTCCGTACCGCGGGACAGCACCTACAATGAGCAGTTCTTC. This encodes CASSSVPRDSTYNEQFF.

The rearrangement joins TRBV7-3 to TRBJ2-1; 13 bases are shared with TRBD2. The length of the CDR3 is 15 residues. Trimming removed 5 bases from V and 11 bases from J; junction bases left unmatched: 9. CDR1 SGHTA and CDR2 FQGTGA come from the germline V gene. The CDR3 bases are TGTGCCAGCAGCACCAGGACTAGCGGGAGCTTACAGCAGTTCTTC. It specifies CASSTRTSGSLQQFF.

The chain joins TRBV19 to TRBJ1-1; the match to TRBD1 covers 7 bases. In germline, CDR1 is LNHDA, CDR2 SQIVND (reference sequence). The V segment lost 8 bases and the J segment 4 bases; nucleotides outside the gene matches: 13. The CDR3 is 15 amino acids. The DNA of the CDR3 is TGTGCCAGTGAAAACACAGGGGCAGGGACCACTGAAGCTTTCTTT. It codes for CASENTGAGTTEAFF.

The J gene is TRBJ2-1, the V gene TRBV28; D is unclear. Germline V lookup: CDR1 MDHEN, CDR2 SYDVKM. The CDR3 covers 11 residues. The ends were cut back, 11 bases at V and 3 bases at J, with 8 bases in the middle. The chain's CDR3 is CASLGYNEQFF. In DNA, the CDR3 is TGTGCCTCGTTGGGCTACAATGAGCAGTTCTTC.